The present entry profiles one TCR beta chain with its context. The antigen remains undetermined. The data belong to a study of tumor-infiltrating lymphocytes in primary liver carcinoma. Notes on the study in general: When set against blood, tumors had a significantly higher top-250-clone fraction (p = 0.039). Only about 7.5-24% of top clones showed up in all five tumor regions.

The authors made TCR beta cDNA from approximately 490 ng total RNA with a constant-region primer. Modified slightly, ARM-PCR produced TCR beta libraries over three nested multiplex PCR rounds. With TRBV1-TRBV30 forward primers and a C-beta reverse primer, the first two PCR rounds were run for 10 cycles each. TCRdb recomputed calls from the multiplex PCR reads with MiXCR, one row per CDR3 protein. The table shows 99,000 or so distinct CDR3 sequences, with 55% to 70% occurring only once. Extraction of RNA together with DNA used about 17-31 mg of unsorted bulk tissue. Surgical resection was the treatment these patients received for primary liver carcinoma. Tumor samples all exceeded 80% viable tumor cells. Germline-derived CDR1 and CDR2 are MDHEN and SYDVKM. V dropped 2 bases and J dropped 5 bases, with 24 bases sitting between them. The CDR3 runs to 18 residues.

Specimen: liver tumor tissue from sampling region 5. The subset here: tumor region T5, tumor centre. The origin of this receptor is an older woman with primary liver carcinoma and hepatitis B virus infection. This chain links TRBV28 with TRBJ1-1; D uncertain. Written as DNA, the CDR3 is TGTGCCAGCAGTTTACCGTTCCACCCGGACCCCAAGCGTACTGAAGCTTTCTTT. It specifies CASSLPFHPDPKRTEAFF.